The T cell receptor (beta chain) under discussion was sequenced for a study of T cell responses to AZD1222 COVID-19 vaccine. General observations from the study: Regions left unmutated in variants are reportedly the target of nearly half of spike-specific TCRs. The study found Spike-specific TCR breadth and depth rose after two AZD1222 doses. Spike was spanned by vaccine-associated CD4 TCRs, which were dominant at 160-218 and 743-854. Clonal diversity was possibly underestimated; the donors were predominantly white British and more often female.

TCRdb's copy holds only in-frame clones and misses some; the assay was immunoSEQ multiplex PCR. The top ten hold roughly 5.1% of the sample, which has tens of thousands of clones, 70% to 90% seen once. The germline CDR1 and CDR2 sequences are LNHDA and SQIVND (reference sequence). After removal of 3 bases from V and 2 bases from J, the junction contained 4 bases not matched to a gene. The CDR3 is 15 amino acids. Regarding this clone: The antigen remains unidentified.

The sequencing used peripheral blood, collected on day 0 of MenACWY control vaccination. The source of this sequence is an adult in good health. This rearrangement joins TRBV19 to TRBJ2-1, with 7 bases fitting TRBD2. CDR3 DNA sequence: TGTGCCAGTAGTATCAGCGGGGAAGCCTACAATGAGCAGTTCTTC. Encoded protein: CASSISGEAYNEQFF.